This T cell receptor (beta chain) stems from a study of cytomegalovirus exposure and HLA in healthy donors (dated by TCRdb to the late 2010s). A note on the overall study: An earlier analysis of 587 of the donors reported roughly 300 Gb of sequence data and 120 million or so unique TCR beta sequences from about 179 million T cells. About 320 gigabases of sequencing data and approximately 85 million unique TCR sequences were included in an early release covering 550 to 800 HLA-typed donors. The genetic ancestry cluster associated with self-reported Caucasian donors included 81% of the 398 genotyped donors. The study aimed to test whether cataloging public T cell receptors could reveal signatures of past pathogen exposure. The T cell repertoires of several hundred subjects were profiled by immunosequencing and related to cytomegalovirus serostatus. A separate validation cohort of over a hundred different subjects was used in addition to the 666-subject first cohort. To predict cytomegalovirus infection status, the study combined high-throughput TCR immunosequencing, statistical association of individual TCRs with disease status, and machine learning. A later analysis re-examined previously published TCR beta repertoires from 610 or so donors and added high-resolution HLA genotyping to investigate patterns of TCR occurrence. Rather than using new phenotypic data, the later analysis identified candidate immune exposures from TCR beta sequences and from how often those sequences occurred across donors. To decide whether each TCR beta V gene segment behaved as functional or pseudogenic, an earlier analysis of some 540 of the donors relied on high-throughput TCR beta sequencing. Donor age, sex, ethnicity and CMV serostatus were collected together with the repertoire data. In a later genetic analysis, genome-wide SNP genotypes for about 65% of the roughly 670 donors were used, and that subset was treated as a discovery cohort. Every repertoire in the discovery cohort had been generated on one and the same sequencing platform. Both class I and class II loci were covered by HLA typing, at four-digit resolution. The number of donors typed differed by locus, with 629-630 for A, B, C, DRB1 and DQB1, around 500 for DQA1, over 600 for DPA1, and approximately 470 for DPB1. Four to six DR-DQ haplotypes were handled as single units for association and clustering because linkage in the cohort was strong. Across approximately 420 genotyped donors of the cohort, an average of roughly 250,000 unique TCR beta nucleotide sequences per donor were sequenced, and 15% to 20% of those sequences were non-productive. What the research found in general, with its limitations: While some public TCRs were present in many individuals, most TCR sequences turned up only very rarely across donors. A group of highly shared sequence variants was considered likely to be a technical artifact of the sequencing pipeline. In a later genetic analysis, fewer N-insertions in productive TCRs were reported among donors in an Asian-associated ancestry cluster than the roughly 640-donor mean. For the cohort, immune exposure information was limited to CMV serostatus. Linkage disequilibrium might explain the correlated functional status among segregating V segments, but an unknown experimental factor could not be excluded. A further reported finding was that TCR beta sequences accurately predicted the HLA-A and HLA-B alleles for most subjects in the first cohort. Cytomegalovirus status was reported to be diagnosed by the classifier with high specificity and sensitivity in both the original and validation cohorts. In a later analysis, HLA-associated TCR beta chains showed more clonal expansion and lower generation probabilities than non-associated chains that were equally common. Over 15 rarely observed V segments, including chromosome 9 orphons, were excluded from the earlier analysis of some 590 of the donors because counts were too low. This cohort had only TCR beta chains sequenced, and the lack of alpha or paired-chain data limited which features could be detected. In a later genetic analysis, a missense DCLRE1C variant was associated with V-gene and J-gene trimming of TCR beta chains, and the association was replicated in an independent cohort. According to a later analysis, most CMV-associated TCR beta chains appeared to be HLA-restricted, and the HLA associations seemed to be driven largely by CMV exposure. A later analysis associated about 17,000 TCR beta sequences with specific HLA alleles at a false discovery rate of 0.05. A later analysis found that TCR association rates varied across HLA loci, with DRB1 alleles showing the most associated TCRs and HLA-C alleles the fewest. Because some donors lacked HLA typing at each locus, the association tests relied only on the typed subset. Some IMGT-functional V segments, including TRBV6-2 and TRBV6-3, could not be distinguished by the 87-base-pair reads and were therefore excluded. A later analysis reported that several top co-occurrence clusters appeared linked to parvovirus B19, influenza, CMV and Epstein-Barr virus. Roughly uniform sequencing depth across donors was assumed in presence/absence analyses, although this assumption may not hold. A few of the identified cytomegalovirus-associated TCR beta chains were confirmed in vitro to be specific for cytomegalovirus antigens. When HLA alleles, especially DR and DQ, strongly co-occurred, attributing TCR associations to individual alleles was difficult. In the study, approximately 150 TCR beta chains were listed as associated with cytomegalovirus. An earlier analysis of approximately 530 of the donors showed that most TCR beta V segments appeared in productive rearrangements either about 87% or about 30% of the time, which broadly matched IMGT annotations. The authors suggested that the approach could potentially be generalized to other disease states and immunological phenotypes.

The cohort was made up of 650 to 700 healthy bone marrow donors. All cohort members were sampled while nominally healthy, although unrecorded immune exposures were likely present. Of the roughly 620 cohort members, roughly 300 had positive CMV serostatus and 350 to 400 had negative CMV serostatus, and CMV serostatus was not recorded for the donor. A peripheral blood sample was provided by each donor, and peripheral blood mononuclear cells were used for TCR beta sequencing. Genomic DNA extraction from the blood cell samples was performed with the Qiagen DNeasy Blood Extraction Kit. Libraries were constructed by the immunoSEQ multiplex PCR assay. A mixture of 60 forward primers for TCR Vbeta segments and 13 reverse primers for TCR Jbeta segments was used in the multiplex PCR. The CDR3 region of rearranged TCR beta genes was amplified from genomic DNA by a multiplex PCR assay. Amplified TCR beta libraries were sequenced as 87-base-pair reads on the Illumina HiSeq System. From the authors' description of their analysis: In a later analysis, about 80 million unique TCR beta chains were counted across the 500 to 850 repertoires, and roughly 10 million of these chains were shared by at least two donors. A nearest-neighbor algorithm error-corrected the raw reads and collapsed the reads into unique sequences, merging closely related sequences to remove PCR and sequencing errors. Alignment of CDR3 sequences to IMGT reference sequences was used to assign V, D and J gene segments. Each retained sequence needed at least a six-nucleotide match to both a V gene segment and a J gene segment. Rearrangements were classified as productive when the CDR3 lacked stop codons and remained in frame with V and J, and all other rearrangements were classified as non-productive. CDR3 was defined by IMGT convention, running from the second conserved V-encoded cysteine to the conserved J-encoded phenylalanine. The earlier analysis of 587 of the donors excluded sequences that lacked an unambiguous match to a single V gene segment. In an earlier analysis of a few hundred of the donors, V segments were called functional above 56.7% productive rearrangements and were called segregating when the between-donor standard deviation exceeded 5%. A statistical classification framework was developed to diagnose cytomegalovirus status using the catalog of TCR beta chain sequences. In a later analysis, V and J genes were assigned by comparing TCR nucleotide sequences against IMGT/GENE-DB human TR gene sequences. In a later analysis, CDR3 sequences and most-parsimonious VDJ recombination scenarios were assigned using the TCRdist pipeline. In a later analysis, each TCR beta chain was defined by its CDR3 amino acid sequence together with its V-gene family, and reads without a unique V-gene family were excluded. To address suspected cross-contamination and a sequencing artifact, a later analysis removed under 600 highly shared, low-generation-probability nucleotide sequences. In a later analysis, a clonal expansion index for each public chain was calculated from normalized within-repertoire ranks of inferred template counts. Generation probabilities in a later analysis came from a VDJ recombination model fitted to out-of-frame rearrangements, and those results were checked against IGoR. A later analysis scored TCR-TCR, TCR-HLA and TCR-CMV co-occurrence with hypergeometric tests, applying a repertoire-size bias correction to TCR pairs. A later analysis estimated false discovery rates by permuting HLA or CMV assignments 20 times. A later analysis grouped co-occurring TCRs with DBSCAN, adding TCRdist sequence similarity when clustering within HLA-allele-positive subsets. Repertoires with fewer than 30,000 or more than 120,000 public chains, plus five repertoires with anomalous nucleotide sharing, were excluded from co-occurrence clustering. In its TCRdb copy, this immuneACCESS table keeps in-frame sequences only and misses some clones. Where compared with another copy, unresolved V genes explain less than half of these, and the others have no known cause. That table gives V, J and clone size, and the DNA gave D and trimming. A total of about 68,000 clones appear in this sample, about 81% of them only once. Around 6.3% of the sample is in the top ten clones.

Counted from cysteine to phenylalanine, this CDR3 has 14 amino acids. Only the CDR3 DNA stays, 42 bases, in frame from base 1. Looking up the germline V gene yields CDR1 SGDLS and CDR2 YYNGEE. V lost 5 bases and J lost 12 bases, and the count of bases not matched to a germline gene is 10. Worth noting for this clone: This receptor's antigen is unknown. The input lacks base qualities; no much larger clone sits a single base away.

The sequence joins TRBV9 to TRBJ1-6, and 8 junction bases match TRBD1. This receptor was taken from a human donor in good health. The sequenced material came from PBMCs. The nucleotide sequence reads as follows: TGTGCCAGCAGACATGGACAGGGTCTAGGACCCCTCCACTTT. The resulting protein is CASRHGQGLGPLHF.